The 8 T cell receptor beta chains listed next were all sequenced from one sample in a study of shared clonotypes between healthy human individuals. Sequencing was performed with immunoSEQ multiplex PCR; in TCRdb, only in-frame clones are kept and a portion is missing. Here the sample spans some 530,000 clones, about 84% being singletons. Material for sequencing was PBMCs. All receptors derive from a woman aged 40 to 50 in good health. Some clones in this sample may be carry-over from other donors' samples.

Regarding this clone: The sample has other DNA sequences that encode this CDR3 too. The rearrangement links TRBV5-1 to TRBJ2-2; 8 positions match TRBD1. Trimming cost V 3 bases and J 2 bases; bases outside gene matches: 3. Per germline, CDR1 SGHRS and CDR2 YFSETQ. CDR3 length: 15 amino acids. CDR3 residues: CASSSGQGNTGELFF. The CDR3 nucleotides read TGCGCCAGCAGCTCCGGACAGGGAAACACCGGGGAGCTGTTTTTT.

This sequence joins TRBV4-1 and TRBJ2-5, with no clear D. The CDR3 covers 13 residues. Trimming shortened V by 3 bases and J by 11 bases, and 16 bases separated the two germline ends. The germline V gene has CDR1 MGHRA and CDR2 YSYEKL. CDR3 residues: CASSQARELEQYF. In DNA form, the CDR3 reads TGCGCCAGCAGCCAGGCACGAGAACTGGAGCAGTACTTC.

In the case of this clone: This likely reflects a read error, since a far larger clone is one base away. This sequence joins TRBV4-1 and TRBJ2-5; 7 nucleotides line up with TRBD1. This CDR3 contains 16 residues. Germline CDR1 and CDR2: MGHRA and YSYEKL. V lost 1 base, J lost 5 bases, and 10 bases stayed unmatched. The DNA for the CDR3 is TGCGCCAGCAGCCAAGGCTGGAGACAGGGTTCGGAGACCCAGTACTTC. It codes for CASSQGWRQGSETQYF.

This CDR3 reads CASSVGGTGAEQYF. The CDR3 DNA is TGTGCCAGCAGTGTAGGGGGGACAGGGGCCGAGCAGTACTTC. The V gene is TRBV27, the J gene TRBJ2-7, with 10 positions matching TRBD1. Germline assignment: CDR1 MNHEY and CDR2 SMNVEV (reference sequence). V was pared by 5 bases and J by 6 bases, with 7 bases of the junction left unmatched. The CDR3 consists of 14 residues.

The sample holds many counts of this clone. The sample contains more than one DNA sequence encoding this CDR3. This chain joins TRBV9 and TRBJ2-2; D is undetermined. CDR1 is SGDLS and CDR2 is YYNGEE in the germline V gene. V gave up 4 bases and J gave up 0 bases, with 10 bases separating them. This CDR3 spans 15 amino acids. The CDR3 sequence is CASSRWGTNTGELFF. As DNA, the CDR3 is TGTGCCAGCAGCCGGTGGGGAACGAACACCGGGGAGCTGTTTTTT.

The chain links TRBV28 to TRBJ1-3; D is undetermined. The CDR3 is 14 residues long. Germline V lookup: CDR1 MDHEN, CDR2 SYDVKM. The V and J ends lost 3 bases and 2 bases respectively, with 8 bases between them. The CDR3 spells CASSFGQAGNTIYF. In nucleotides, the CDR3 is TGTGCCAGCAGTTTTGGGCAGGCTGGAAACACCATATATTTT.

The rearrangement joins TRBV15 to TRBJ2-2, with 7 bases that match TRBD2. Losses at the gene ends were 8 bases for V and 7 bases for J; bases not matched to a gene: 16. The CDR3 spans 16 residues. CDR1 and CDR2 from the germline V gene are LNHNV and YYDKDF (reference sequence). The CDR3: CATSGGLPAAGGELFF. The CDR3 DNA sequence: TGTGCCACCTCGGGAGGACTACCAGCGGCGGGCGGGGAGCTGTTTTTT.

The V and J genes are TRBV21-1 and TRBJ2-6; TRBD1, the table's D call, was not compared with the DNA. TRBV21-1 is termed a pseudogene. This CDR3 spans 11 amino acids. As DNA, the CDR3 is TGTGGGCCATCTGGGGCCAACGTCCTGACTTTC. Its protein is CGPSGANVLTF.